This T cell receptor (beta chain) was profiled in a study of human thymus T cells. Immunologically healthy infants in Finland undergoing congenital heart defect surgery were the donors. The V and J ends lost 6 bases and 5 bases respectively, with 16 bases between them. The CDR3 length is 14 residues. Germline V gives CDR1 LNHDA, CDR2 SQIVND (reference sequence). In the case of this clone: The antigen is undetermined.

Findings and limits, study-wide: Thymic and blood repertoires appeared to carry a bias in their V and J gene usage.

Assay: immunoSEQ multiplex PCR; the TCRdb copy retains only in-frame clones and omits some. Of tens of thousands of clones listed, 94% were seen once; the top ten hold 0.095% to 0.15%. The V and J genes are TRBV19 and TRBJ1-2; D might be TRBD1 (5 bases). The receptor was isolated from a boy less than two years old with a congenital heart defect but otherwise immunologically healthy. Sequencing used blood. The CDR3 is CASSHLRDGYGYTF. The CDR3 nucleotides are TGTGCCAGTAGCCACCTCCGGGACGGATATGGCTACACCTTC. The complete variable domain, with remaining parts taken from reference TRBV19 and TRBJ1-2, reads DGGITQSPKYLFRKEGQNVTLSCEQNLNHDAMYWYRQDPGQGLRLIYYSQIVNDFQKGDIAEGYSVSREKKESFPLTVTSAQKNPTAFYLCASSHLRDGYGYTFGSGTRLTVV.